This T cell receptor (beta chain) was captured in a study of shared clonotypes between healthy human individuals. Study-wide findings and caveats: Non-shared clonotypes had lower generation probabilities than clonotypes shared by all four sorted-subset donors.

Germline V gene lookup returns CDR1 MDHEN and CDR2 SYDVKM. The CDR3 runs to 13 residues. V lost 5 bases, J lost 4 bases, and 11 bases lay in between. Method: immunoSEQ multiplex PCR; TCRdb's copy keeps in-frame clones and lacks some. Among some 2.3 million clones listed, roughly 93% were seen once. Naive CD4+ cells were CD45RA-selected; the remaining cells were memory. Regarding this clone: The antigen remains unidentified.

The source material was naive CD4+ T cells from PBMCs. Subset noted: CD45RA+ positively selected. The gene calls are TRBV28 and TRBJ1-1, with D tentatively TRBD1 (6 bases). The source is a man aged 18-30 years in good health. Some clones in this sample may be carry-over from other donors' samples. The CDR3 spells CASSITGRTEAFF. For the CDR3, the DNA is TGTGCCAGCAGTATAACAGGGCGCACTGAAGCTTTCTTT.